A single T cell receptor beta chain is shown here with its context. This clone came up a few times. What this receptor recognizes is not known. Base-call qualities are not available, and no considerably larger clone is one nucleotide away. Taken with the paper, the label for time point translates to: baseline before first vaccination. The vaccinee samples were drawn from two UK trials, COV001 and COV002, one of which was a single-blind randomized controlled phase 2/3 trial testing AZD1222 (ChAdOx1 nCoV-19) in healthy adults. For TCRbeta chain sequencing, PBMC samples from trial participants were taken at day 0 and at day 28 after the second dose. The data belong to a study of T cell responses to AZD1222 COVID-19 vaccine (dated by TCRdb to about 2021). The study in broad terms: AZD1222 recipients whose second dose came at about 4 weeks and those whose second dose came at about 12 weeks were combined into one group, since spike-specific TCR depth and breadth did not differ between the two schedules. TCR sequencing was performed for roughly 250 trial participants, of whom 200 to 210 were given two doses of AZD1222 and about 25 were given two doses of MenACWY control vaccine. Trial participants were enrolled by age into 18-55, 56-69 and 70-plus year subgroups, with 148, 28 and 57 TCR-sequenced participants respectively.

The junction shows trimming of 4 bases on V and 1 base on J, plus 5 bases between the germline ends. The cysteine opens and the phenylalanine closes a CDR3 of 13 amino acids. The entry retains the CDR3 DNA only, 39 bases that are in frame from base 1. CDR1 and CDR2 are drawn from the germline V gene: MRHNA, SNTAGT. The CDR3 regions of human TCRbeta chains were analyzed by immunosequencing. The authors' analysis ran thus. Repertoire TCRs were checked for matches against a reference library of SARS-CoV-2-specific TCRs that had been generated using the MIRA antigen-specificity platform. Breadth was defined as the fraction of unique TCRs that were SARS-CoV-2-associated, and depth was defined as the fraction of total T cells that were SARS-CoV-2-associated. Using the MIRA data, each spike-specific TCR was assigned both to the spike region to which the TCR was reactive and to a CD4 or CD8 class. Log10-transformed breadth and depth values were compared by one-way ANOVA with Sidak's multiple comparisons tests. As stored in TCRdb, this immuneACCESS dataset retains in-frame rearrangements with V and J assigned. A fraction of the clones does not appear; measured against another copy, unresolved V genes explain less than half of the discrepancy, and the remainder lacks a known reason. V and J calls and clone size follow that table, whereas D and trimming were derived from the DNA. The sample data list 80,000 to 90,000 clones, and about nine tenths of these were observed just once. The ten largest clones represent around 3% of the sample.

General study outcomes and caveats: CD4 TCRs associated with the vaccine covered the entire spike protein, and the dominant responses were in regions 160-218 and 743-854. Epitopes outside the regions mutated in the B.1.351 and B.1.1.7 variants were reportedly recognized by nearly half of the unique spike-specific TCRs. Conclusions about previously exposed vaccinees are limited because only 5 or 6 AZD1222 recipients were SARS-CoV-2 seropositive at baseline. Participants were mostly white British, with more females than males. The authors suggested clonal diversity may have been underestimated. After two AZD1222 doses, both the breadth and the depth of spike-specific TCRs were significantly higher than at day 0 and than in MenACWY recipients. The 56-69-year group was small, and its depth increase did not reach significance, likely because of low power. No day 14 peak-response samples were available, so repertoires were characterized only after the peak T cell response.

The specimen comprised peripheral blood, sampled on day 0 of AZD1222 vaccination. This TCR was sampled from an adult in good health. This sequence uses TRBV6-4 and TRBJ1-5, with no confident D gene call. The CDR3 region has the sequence CASSAESNQPQHF. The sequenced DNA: TGTGCCAGCAGTGCAGAGAGCAATCAGCCCCAGCATTTT.